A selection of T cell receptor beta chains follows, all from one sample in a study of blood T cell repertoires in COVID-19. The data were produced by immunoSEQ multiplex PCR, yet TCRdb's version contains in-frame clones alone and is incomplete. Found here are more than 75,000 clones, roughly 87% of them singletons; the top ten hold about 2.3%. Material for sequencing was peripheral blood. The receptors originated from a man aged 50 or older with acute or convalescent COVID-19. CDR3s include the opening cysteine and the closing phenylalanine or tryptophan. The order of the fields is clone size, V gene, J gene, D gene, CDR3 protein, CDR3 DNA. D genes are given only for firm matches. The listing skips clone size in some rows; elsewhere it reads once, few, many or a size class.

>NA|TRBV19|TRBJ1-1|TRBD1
CASIGATGRTEAFF
TGTGCCAGTATCGGGGCGACAGGGCGCACTGAAGCTTTCTTT
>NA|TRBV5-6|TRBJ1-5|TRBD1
CASSATGTGGFVGNQPQHF
TGTGCCAGCAGCGCTACCGGGACAGGGGGTTTCGTGGGCAATCAGCCCCAGCATTTT
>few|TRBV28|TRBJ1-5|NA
CASSSVQGGQPQHF
TGTGCCAGCAGTTCAGTGCAGGGTGGTCAGCCCCAGCATTTT
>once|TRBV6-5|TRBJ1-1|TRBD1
CASSWTGITEAFF
TGTGCCAGCAGCTGGACAGGGATCACTGAAGCTTTCTTT
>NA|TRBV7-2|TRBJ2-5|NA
CASSSQGQETQYF
TGTGCCAGCAGCTCTCAGGGGCAAGAGACCCAGTACTTC
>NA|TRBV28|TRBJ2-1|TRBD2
CASSPTGTSGSNEQFF
TGTGCCAGCAGTCCAACCGGGACTAGCGGAAGCAATGAGCAGTTCTTC
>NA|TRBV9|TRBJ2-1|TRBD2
CASSGSIAGGRYNEQFF
TGTGCCAGCAGCGGGTCGATAGCGGGGGGGCGTTACAATGAGCAGTTCTTC
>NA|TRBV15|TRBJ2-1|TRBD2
CATRVSSGGANEQFF
TGTGCCACCAGGGTCTCTAGCGGGGGGGCGAATGAGCAGTTCTTC
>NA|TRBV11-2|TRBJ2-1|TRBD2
CASSRGLAGYNEQFF
TGTGCCAGCAGCCGAGGACTAGCGGGGTACAATGAGCAGTTCTTC
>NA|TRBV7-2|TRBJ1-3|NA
CASSPAGASSGNTIYF
TGTGCCAGCAGCCCGGCGGGGGCCAGCTCTGGAAACACCATATATTTT
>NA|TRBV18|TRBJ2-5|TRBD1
CASSQQGAETQYF
TGTGCCAGCTCACAGCAGGGGGCTGAGACCCAGTACTTC
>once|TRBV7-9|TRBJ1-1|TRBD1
CASSPDRGQNTEAFF
TGTGCCAGCAGCCCAGACAGGGGACAGAACACTGAAGCTTTCTTT
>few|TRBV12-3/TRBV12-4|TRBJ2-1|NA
CASSFIHEQFF
TGTGCCAGCAGTTTTATCCATGAGCAGTTCTTC
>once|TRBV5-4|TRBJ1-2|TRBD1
CASSLMGGQSYGYTF
TGTGCCAGCAGCTTGATGGGGGGACAGAGCTATGGCTACACCTTC
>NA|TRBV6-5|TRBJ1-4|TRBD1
CASSYAGTGHEKLFF
TGTGCCAGCAGTTACGCCGGGACAGGGCATGAAAAACTGTTTTTT
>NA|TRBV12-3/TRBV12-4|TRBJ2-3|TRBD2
CASNLAGWDTQYF
TGTGCCAGCAACCTAGCGGGATGGGATACGCAGTATTTT
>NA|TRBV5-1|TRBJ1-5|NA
CASSLGGPGGNQPQHF
TGCGCCAGCAGCTTGGGCGGGCCGGGTGGCAATCAGCCCCAGCATTTT
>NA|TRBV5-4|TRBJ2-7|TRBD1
CASSLTGADEQYF
TGTGCCAGCAGCCTGACAGGGGCGGACGAGCAGTACTTC
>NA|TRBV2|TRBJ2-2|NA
CASSERGIGELFF
TGTGCCAGCAGTGAGAGGGGGATCGGGGAGCTGTTTTTT
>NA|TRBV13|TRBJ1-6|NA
CASSFQNSPLHF
TGTGCCAGCAGCTTCCAAAATTCACCCCTCCACTTT
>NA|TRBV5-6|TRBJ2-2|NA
CASSFSGWVGELFF
TGTGCCAGCAGCTTCTCAGGGTGGGTCGGGGAGCTGTTTTTT
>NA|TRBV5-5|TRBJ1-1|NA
CASSLGTGTEAFF
TGTGCCAGCAGCTTGGGGACGGGGACTGAAGCTTTCTTT
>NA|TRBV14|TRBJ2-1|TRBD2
CASSRVAGENLDEQFF
TGTGCCAGCAGCCGGGTAGCGGGAGAAAATTTGGATGAGCAGTTCTTC
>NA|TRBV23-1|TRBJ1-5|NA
CASSQWRRESAQHF
TGCGCCAGCAGTCAATGGCGGAGAGAGTCAGCCCAGCATTTT
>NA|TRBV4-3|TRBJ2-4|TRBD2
CASSQEWRGETGNIQYF
TGCGCCAGCAGCCAAGAATGGCGGGGGGAGACGGGAAACATTCAGTACTTC
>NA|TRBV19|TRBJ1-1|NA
CASSIKVGGPTEAFF
TGTGCCAGTAGTATAAAGGTGGGGGGACCGACTGAAGCTTTCTTT
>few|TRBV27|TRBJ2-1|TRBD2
CASSHGTSGNNEQFF
TGTGCCAGCAGTCACGGGACTAGCGGTAACAATGAGCAGTTCTTC
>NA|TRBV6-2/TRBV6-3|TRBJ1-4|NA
CASSYLGLNEKLFF
TGTGCCAGCAGTTACTTGGGGCTGAATGAAAAACTGTTTTTT
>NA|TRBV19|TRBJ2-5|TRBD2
CASSISGRETQYF
TGTGCCAGTAGTATCAGCGGGAGAGAGACCCAGTACTTC
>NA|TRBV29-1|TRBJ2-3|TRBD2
CSVEITGGNTDTQYF
TGCAGCGTTGAAATAACGGGAGGGAACACAGATACGCAGTATTTT
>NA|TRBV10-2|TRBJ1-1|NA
CASRSGENTEAFF
TGCGCCAGCAGGTCGGGGGAGAACACTGAAGCTTTCTTT
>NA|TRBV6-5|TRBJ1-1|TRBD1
CASRARDRGQTEAFF
TGTGCCAGCAGAGCCCGGGACAGGGGGCAAACTGAAGCTTTCTTT
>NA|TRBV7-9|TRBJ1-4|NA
CASSSEGGGSTNEKLFF
TGTGCCAGCAGCTCCGAGGGGGGAGGGTCAACTAATGAAAAACTGTTTTTT
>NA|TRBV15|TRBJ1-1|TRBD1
CATSRNRGRAVNTEAFF
TGTGCCACCAGCCGTAACAGGGGGCGCGCGGTGAACACTGAAGCTTTCTTT
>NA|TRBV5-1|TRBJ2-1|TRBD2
CASSLTLAGVYEQFF
TGCGCCAGCAGCTTAACACTAGCGGGAGTCTATGAGCAGTTCTTC
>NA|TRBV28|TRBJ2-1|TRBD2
CASSFPGTRNEQFF
TGTGCCAGCAGTTTTCCCGGGACTAGAAATGAGCAGTTCTTC
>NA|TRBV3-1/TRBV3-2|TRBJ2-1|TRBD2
CASSQDPTSGGLSEQFF
TGTGCCAGCAGCCAAGATCCGACTAGCGGGGGCCTTAGCGAGCAGTTCTTC
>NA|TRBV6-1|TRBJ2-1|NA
CASREGPTVNEQFF
TGTGCCAGCAGGGAAGGACCGACAGTCAATGAGCAGTTCTTC
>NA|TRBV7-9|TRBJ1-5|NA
CASSSAARDQPQHF
TGTGCCAGCAGCTCGGCGGCCCGGGATCAGCCCCAGCATTTT
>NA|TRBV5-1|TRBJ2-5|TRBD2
CASSSRSGGKTQYF
TGCGCCAGCAGCTCCAGGAGCGGGGGAAAGACCCAGTACTTC
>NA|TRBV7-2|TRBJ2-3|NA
CASSEGGPYGTDTQYF
TGTGCCAGCAGCGAAGGGGGACCCTACGGCACAGATACGCAGTATTTT
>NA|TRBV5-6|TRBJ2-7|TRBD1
CASSSGQSYYEQYF
TGTGCCAGCAGCTCGGGACAGAGCTACTACGAGCAGTACTTC
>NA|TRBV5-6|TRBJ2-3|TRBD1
CASSFLGTGGADTQYF
TGTGCCAGCAGCTTTCTTGGGACAGGGGGAGCAGATACGCAGTATTTT
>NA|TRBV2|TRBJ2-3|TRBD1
CASRRQGASTDTQYF
TGTGCCAGCAGACGACAGGGGGCCAGCACAGATACGCAGTATTTT
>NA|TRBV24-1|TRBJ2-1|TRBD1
CATSGMGGDRVNEQFF
TGTGCCACCAGTGGCATGGGGGGGGACAGGGTTAATGAGCAGTTCTTC
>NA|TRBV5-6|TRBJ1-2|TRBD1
CASSYRDRGRNYGYTF
TGTGCCAGCAGCTACCGGGACAGGGGGCGCAACTATGGCTACACCTTC
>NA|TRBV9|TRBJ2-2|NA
CASSVLQGELFF
TGTGCCAGCAGCGTCTTACAAGGGGAGCTGTTTTTT
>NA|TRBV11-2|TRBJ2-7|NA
CASSTGSSGVYEQYF
TGTGCCAGCAGCACAGGGTCTAGCGGCGTCTACGAGCAGTACTTC